The 7 T cell receptor beta chains in this list originate from one sample, sequenced in a study of regulatory T cells in long-lasting Graves disease. iRepertoire HTBI primers and Arm-PCR of CDR3 regions built TCR beta libraries. TCRdb re-called the multiplex PCR reads through MiXCR, storing one row per CDR3 protein. Here the sample spans approximately 360,000 distinct CDR3 sequences, about an eighth being singletons. The time point here: newly diagnosed GD, antithyroid drugs for less than 3 months. PBMC-extracted RNA yielded the TCR library. The data were also submitted as part of a second study, on T cells in Graves' hyperthyroidism and ophthalmopathy.

Sequenced here: peripheral blood mononuclear cells (PBMCs), sampled at new diagnosis, from a patient treated with antithyroid drugs. Source of these receptors: a woman aged 18-30 years with Graves disease.

This clonotype was observed at least ten times. This chain links TRBV20-1 with TRBJ1-1; no reliable D call. Trimming cost V 5 bases and J 4 bases, with 23 bases left between them. Germline-derived CDR1 and CDR2 are DFQATT and SNEGSKA (reference sequence). This CDR3 is 16 amino acids long. CDR3 sequence reads: CSADAMTRRLVTEAFF. Here the CDR3 DNA reads TGCAGTGCTGATGCCATGACCCGCAGGTTGGTCACTGAAGCTTTCTTT.

This clonotype showed up just a few times. The chain is built from TRBV6-2 or TRBV6-3 and TRBJ2-7; D is possibly TRBD2 (6 bases). The CDR3 extends over 15 amino acids. Germline V lookup: CDR1 MNHEY, CDR2 SVGEGT. V dropped 3 bases and J dropped 1 base, with 13 bases sitting between them. CDR3 nucleotide sequence: TGTGCCAGCAGTTATAGCGGACCCGCATCCTACGAGCAGTACTTC. Translated: CASSYSGPASYEQYF.

The J gene is TRBJ2-7, the V gene TRBV20-1, with D possibly being TRBD2 (5 bases). Trimming stripped 3 bases from V and 0 bases from J, with 15 bases between. The length of the CDR3 is 15 residues. In germline, CDR1 is DFQATT, CDR2 SNEGSKA (reference sequence). The CDR3 region has the DNA TGCAGTGCTAGTGACGTGGAGGCCCCCTCCTACGAGCAGTACTTC. It encodes CSASDVEAPSYEQYF.

This clonotype was counted at least ten times. J is TRBJ2-7 and V is TRBV20-1, with D uncertain. Germline lookup yields CDR1 DFQATT and CDR2 SNEGSKA (reference sequence). This CDR3 has 12 residues. Trimming shortened V by 6 bases and J by 3 bases, and 12 bases separated the two germline ends. The CDR3 reads CSAPIDGYEQYF. For the CDR3, the DNA is TGCAGTGCACCCATCGACGGCTACGAGCAGTACTTC.

In this sample, this clonotype turned up a few times. The chain carries TRBV7-6 and TRBJ1-1, with 8 bases lining up with TRBD1. The CDR3 is 15 amino acids. The ends lost 4 bases at V and 3 bases at J; junction bases unmatched: 7. Germline CDR1 SGHVS, CDR2 FNYEAQ. The CDR3 DNA is TGTGCCAGCAGCTCTAAGACAGGGGAGGACACTGAAGCTTTCTTT. Encoded protein: CASSSKTGEDTEAFF. Supplemented by reference TRBV7-6 and TRBJ1-1, the full variable domain reads GAGVSQSPRYKVTKRGQDVALRCDPISGHVSLYWYRQALGQGPEFLTYFNYEAQQDKSGLPNDRFSAERPEGSISTLTIQRTEQRDSAMYRCASSSKTGEDTEAFFGQGTRLTVV.

This clonotype has a count of ten or more. The chain links TRBV6-1 to TRBJ1-1, with 10 bases identical to TRBD1. The ends lost 6 bases at V and 11 bases at J; junction bases unmatched: 15. CDR1 is MNHNS, CDR2 SASEGT, per germline. CDR3 length: 15 amino acids. The CDR3 loop reads CASRMLTGGGYWAFF. CDR3 nucleotide sequence: TGTGCCAGCAGGATGTTGACAGGGGGCGGTTATTGGGCTTTCTTT.

The chain joins TRBV27 to TRBJ2-4, with 9 bases aligning to TRBD2. Trimming at V came to 4 bases and at J to 0 bases, leaving 7 bases not matched to a gene. The germline gives CDR1 MNHEY, CDR2 SMNVEV (reference sequence). This CDR3 spans 17 amino acids. The CDR3 spells CASSSPFSGGAKNIQYF. CDR3 sequence (DNA): TGTGCCAGCAGTTCCCCCTTTAGCGGGGGAGCCAAAAACATTCAGTACTTC.